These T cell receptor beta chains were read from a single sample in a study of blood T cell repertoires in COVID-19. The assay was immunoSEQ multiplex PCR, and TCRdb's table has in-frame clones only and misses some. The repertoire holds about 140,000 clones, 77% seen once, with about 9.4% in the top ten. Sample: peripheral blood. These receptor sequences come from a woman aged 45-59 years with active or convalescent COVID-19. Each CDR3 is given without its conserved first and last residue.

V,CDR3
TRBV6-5,ASLPGTGRAYGYT
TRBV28,ASPTGAGNSSYEQY
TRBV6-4,ASRNTNKKNYGYT
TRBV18,ASSPPAQGLTPLH
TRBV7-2,ASSLWAGGPNTGELF
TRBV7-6,ASSPQGELYNSPLH
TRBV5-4,ASRDGQGSDTQY
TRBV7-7,ASSLGVAGVRETQY
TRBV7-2,ASSLFGATNEKLF
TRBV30,AWTGNLGYEQY
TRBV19,ASSIKGQGMVGNQPQH
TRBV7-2,ASSLHQDSPLH
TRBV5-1,ASSLGGEEGNTIY
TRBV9,ASSPTSGGVQTQY
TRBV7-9,ASSYWRKKPNEQF
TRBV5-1,ASSGRSEVTGYGGYT
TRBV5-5,ASSFWTGDSPLH
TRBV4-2,ASSQGRSGGVTDTQY
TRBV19,ASSVHPGTGIPELF
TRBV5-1,ASSLGPQNTGELF
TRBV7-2,ASSWGSGGAGNTIY
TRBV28,ASSFWGSGGNEQF
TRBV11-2,ASSLGSWGQTPEQY
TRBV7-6,ASSLGSSGTHTDTQY
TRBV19,ASSIERGSYTEAF
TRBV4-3,ASSQDVNQPQH
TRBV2,ASSTGLAGIANTGELF
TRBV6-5,ASRPPGQGTYEQY
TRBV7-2,ASSPEGGAVTEAF
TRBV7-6,ASSLETDRADSPLH
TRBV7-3,ASSLTAGGRETQY
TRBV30,AWSVARGLNSPLH
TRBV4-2,ASSQGDRGGGYT
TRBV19,ASTPQGSNEKLF
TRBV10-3,AISDGLYGYT
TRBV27,ASSLRGGTDEQF
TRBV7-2,ASSSRGWSEKLF
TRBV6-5,ASSKGTGGTEAF
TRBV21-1,ASRHRGSYGYT
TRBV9,ASSPAHGGGYT
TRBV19,ASSKRPGNYEQY
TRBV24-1,ATSPRQGVYGYT
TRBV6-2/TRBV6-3,ASSYRPGGLGDGYT
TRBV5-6,ASTGGYHNYGYT
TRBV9,ASSVGATGELF
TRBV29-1,SVLTAPTGGGYT
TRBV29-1,SVVGVGGLGTEAF
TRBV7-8,ASSLESVAGVAKNIQY